This T cell receptor beta chain was sequenced for a study of radiotherapy plus CTLA-4 blockade in lung cancer. Germline assignment: CDR1 SGHNT and CDR2 YYREEE (reference sequence). This CDR3 is built from 18 residues. The ends lost 4 bases at V and 6 bases at J; junction bases unmatched: 18. Libraries were prepared by immunoSEQ multiplex PCR; TCRdb keeps only in-frame clonotypes and omits some of them. The sample records about 19,000 clones, roughly 86% being singletons. This TCR came from a human donor with non-small cell lung cancer whose response to radiotherapy plus ipilimumab could not be evaluated. This sequence joins TRBV5-4 and TRBJ2-2, with 7 bases fitting TRBD2. Sequenced material: peripheral blood, taken from a patient treated with radiotherapy plus ipilimumab. The CDR3: CASSPPGGGVRGAGELFF. CDR3 coding DNA: TGTGCCAGCAGCCCTCCCGGTGGGGGGGTACGAGGGGCCGGGGAGCTGTTTTTT.